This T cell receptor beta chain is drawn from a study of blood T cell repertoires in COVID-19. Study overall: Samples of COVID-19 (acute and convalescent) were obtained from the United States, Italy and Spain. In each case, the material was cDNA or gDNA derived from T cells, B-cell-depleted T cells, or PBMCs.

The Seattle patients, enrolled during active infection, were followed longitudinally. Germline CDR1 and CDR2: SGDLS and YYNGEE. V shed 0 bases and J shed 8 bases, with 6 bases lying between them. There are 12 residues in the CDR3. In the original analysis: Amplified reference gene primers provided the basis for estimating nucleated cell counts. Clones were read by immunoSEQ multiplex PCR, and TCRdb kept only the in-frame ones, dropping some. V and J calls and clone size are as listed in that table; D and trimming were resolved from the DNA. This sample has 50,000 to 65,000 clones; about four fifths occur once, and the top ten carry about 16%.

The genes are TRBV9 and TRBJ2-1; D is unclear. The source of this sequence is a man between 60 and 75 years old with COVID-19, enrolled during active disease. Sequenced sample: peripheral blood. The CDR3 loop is CASSVVSDEQFF. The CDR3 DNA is TGTGCCAGCAGCGTAGTTTCGGATGAGCAGTTCTTC.